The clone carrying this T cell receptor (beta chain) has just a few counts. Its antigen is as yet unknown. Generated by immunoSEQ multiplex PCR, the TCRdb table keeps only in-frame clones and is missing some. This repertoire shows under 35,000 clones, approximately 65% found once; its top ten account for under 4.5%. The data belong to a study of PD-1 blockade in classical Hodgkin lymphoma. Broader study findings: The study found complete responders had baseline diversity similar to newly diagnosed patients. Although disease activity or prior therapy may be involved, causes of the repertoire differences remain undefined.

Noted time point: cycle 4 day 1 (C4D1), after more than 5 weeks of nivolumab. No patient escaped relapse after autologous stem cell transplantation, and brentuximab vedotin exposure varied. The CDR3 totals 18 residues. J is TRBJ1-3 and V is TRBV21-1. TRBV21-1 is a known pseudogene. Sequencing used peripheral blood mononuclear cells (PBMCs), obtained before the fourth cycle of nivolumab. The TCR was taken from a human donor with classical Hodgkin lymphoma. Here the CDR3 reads CASSKDGGFTFSGNTIYF. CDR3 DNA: TGTGCCAGCAGCAAAGATGGGGGTTTCACATTCTCTGGAAACACCATATATTTT.